The entry below describes one T cell receptor beta chain. Its antigen is not identified. The record originates from a study of lymphopenia after photon versus proton radiotherapy. Broader study findings: Post-nadir diversity loss with photons came from oligoclonal expansion, particularly CD8+ Temra cells.

TCRdb keeps only in-frame clones here, not all; method: immunoSEQ multiplex PCR. The table lists about 55,000 clones, approximately 84% of them singletons. V lost 2 bases and J lost 3; bases outside the gene matches: 2. CDR1 and CDR2 from the germline V gene are GTSNPN and SVGIG (reference sequence). The CDR3 is 13 residues long. The sequence came from a man aged 55 to 70 with pancreatic cancer. The rearrangement uses TRBV30 and TRBJ2-3; 7 bases line up with TRBD2. The sample was peripheral blood, taken from a patient treated with proton-based radiotherapy. CDR3 amino acids: CAWSFGRTDTQYF. As DNA, the CDR3 is TGTGCCTGGAGTTTCGGGAGGACAGATACGCAGTATTTT.